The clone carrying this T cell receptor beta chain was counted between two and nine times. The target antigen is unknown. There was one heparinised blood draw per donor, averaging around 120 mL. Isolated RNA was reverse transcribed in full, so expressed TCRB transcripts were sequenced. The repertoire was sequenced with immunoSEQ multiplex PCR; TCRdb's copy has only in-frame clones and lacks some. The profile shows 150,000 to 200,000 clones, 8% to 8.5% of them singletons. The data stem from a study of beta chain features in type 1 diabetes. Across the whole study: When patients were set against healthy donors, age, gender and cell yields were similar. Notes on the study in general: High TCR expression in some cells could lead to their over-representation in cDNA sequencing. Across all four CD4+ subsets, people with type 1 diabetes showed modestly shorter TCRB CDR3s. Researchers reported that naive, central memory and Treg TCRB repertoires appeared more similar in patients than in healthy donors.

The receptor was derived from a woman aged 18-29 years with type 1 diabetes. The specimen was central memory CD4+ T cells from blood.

The CDR3 spells CASSLDGPLETQYF. DNA for the CDR3: TGTGCCAGCAGCTTAGATGGGCCCCTTGAGACCCAGTACTTC. The chain uses TRBV11-2 and TRBJ2-5; D ambiguous. Per the germline V gene, CDR1 is SGHAT and CDR2 is FQNNGV. Between the trimmed V and J ends, which lost 0 bases and 5 bases, there was a span of 10 bases. CDR3 length: 14 residues.